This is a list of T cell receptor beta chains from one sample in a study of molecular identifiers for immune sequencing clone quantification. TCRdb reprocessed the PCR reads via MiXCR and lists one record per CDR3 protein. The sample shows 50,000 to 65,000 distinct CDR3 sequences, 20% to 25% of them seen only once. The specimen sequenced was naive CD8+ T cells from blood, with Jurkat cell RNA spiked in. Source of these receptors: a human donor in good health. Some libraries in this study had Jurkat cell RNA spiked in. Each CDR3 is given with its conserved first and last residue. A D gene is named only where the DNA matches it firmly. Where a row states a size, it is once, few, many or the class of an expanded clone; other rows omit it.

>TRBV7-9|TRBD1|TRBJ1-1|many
TGTGCCAGCAGAGCTCACGGGACAGATAGTAACACTGAAGCTTTCTTT
CASRAHGTDSNTEAFF
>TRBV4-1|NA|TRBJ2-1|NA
TGCGCCAGCAGCCAAGTTCTAGTCGATGAGCGGTTCTTC
CASSQVLVDERFF
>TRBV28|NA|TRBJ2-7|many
TGTGCCAGCAGTTTGTATGCCGGGAAAAAAAGGACCTACGAGCAGTACTTC
CASSLYAGKKRTYEQYF
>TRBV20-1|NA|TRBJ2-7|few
TGCAGTGCTAGAGGAGAGCAGGGCCCGAGCGAGCAGTACTTC
CSARGEQGPSEQYF
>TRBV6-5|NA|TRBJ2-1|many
TGTGCCAGCAGTTACTCGATCGGGAATCCCTACAATGAGCAGTTCTTC
CASSYSIGNPYNEQFF
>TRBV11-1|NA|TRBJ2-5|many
TGTGCCAGCAATCACCGGGACGCTCAAGAGACCCAGTACTTC
CASNHRDAQETQYF
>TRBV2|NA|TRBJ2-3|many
TGTGCCAGCAGTGAAGGATCTCTCAGAAGGGATACGCAGTATTTT
CASSEGSLRRDTQYF
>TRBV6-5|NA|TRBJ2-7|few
TGTGCCAGCAGTTACACGGACTGGAAACAACAGCCCTACGAGCAGTACTTC
CASSYTDWKQQPYEQYF
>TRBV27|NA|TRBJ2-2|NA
TGTGCCAGCAGTTTCGGGTCCGACGGGGAGCTGTTTTTT
CASSFGSDGELFF
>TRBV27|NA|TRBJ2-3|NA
TGTGCGAGCAGTTTGGCGGGATCCCCTGGGGGCACAGATACGCATTATTTT
CASSLAGSPGGTDTHYF
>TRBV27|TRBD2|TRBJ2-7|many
TGTGCCAGCAGTGTATCTAGCGGTAACTCCTACGAGCAGTACTTC
CASSVSSGNSYEQYF
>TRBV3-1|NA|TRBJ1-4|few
TGTGCCAGCAGCCAAGATAGCAGGGAACCAGCAACTAATGAAAAACTGTTTTTT
CASSQDSREPATNEKLFF
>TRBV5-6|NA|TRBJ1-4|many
TGTGCCAGCAGCTTGGCCGGCGGTTATCGGGAAAAACTGTTTTTT
CASSLAGGYREKLFF
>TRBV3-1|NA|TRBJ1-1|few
TGTGCCAGCAGCGATGATCGTTGGACTGAAGCTTTCTTT
CASSDDRWTEAFF
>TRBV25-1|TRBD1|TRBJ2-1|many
TGTGCCAGCAGTGATGGGGGACAGGGGGCCCACGAGCAGTTCTTC
CASSDGGQGAHEQFF
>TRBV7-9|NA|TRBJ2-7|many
TGTGCCAGCAGCTTAGAGGGACACTCCTACGAGCAGTACTTC
CASSLEGHSYEQYF
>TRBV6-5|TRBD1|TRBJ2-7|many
TGTGCCAGCAGTTACGGGGGACAGGGCTACGAGCAGTACTTC
CASSYGGQGYEQYF
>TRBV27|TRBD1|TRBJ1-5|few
TGTGCCAGTGCAGGGGGTCATAGCAATCAGCCCCAGCATTTT
CASAGGHSNQPQHF
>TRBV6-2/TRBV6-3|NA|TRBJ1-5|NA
TGTGCCAGCAGACCCGGGACAAGTCTTAGCAATCAGCCCCAGCATTTT
CASRPGTSLSNQPQHF
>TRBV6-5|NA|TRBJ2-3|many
TGTGCCAGCAGTTACATAGGAGAAGTCACAGATACGCAGTATTTT
CASSYIGEVTDTQYF
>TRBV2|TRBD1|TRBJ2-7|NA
TGTGCCGGCAGTGAGGGGGCCATGATCGAGCAGTACTTC
CAGSEGAMIEQYF
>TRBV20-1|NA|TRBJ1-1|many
TGCAGTGCTAGAATTTCGGGGTTTAACACTGAAGCTTTCTTT
CSARISGFNTEAFF
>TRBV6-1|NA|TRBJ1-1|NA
TGTGCCAGCATCGACGAATTGAGGGTCGCTTTCTTT
CASIDELRVAFF
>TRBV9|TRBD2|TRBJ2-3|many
TGTGCCAGCAGCCCTAGCGGCCTAGTAGCCGATACGCAGTATTTT
CASSPSGLVADTQYF
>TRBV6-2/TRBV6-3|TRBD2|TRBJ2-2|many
TGTGCCAGCAGTTACTCCAGCGGGGTGAACACCGGGGAGCTGTTTTTT
CASSYSSGVNTGELFF
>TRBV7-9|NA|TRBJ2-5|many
TGTGCCAGCAGCTTGACGGTGGGGGGTTTATTCGAGACCCAGTACTTC
CASSLTVGGLFETQYF
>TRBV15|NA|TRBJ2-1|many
TGTGCCACCAGCAGAGGCACAGGGAATAGGAATGAGCAGTTCTTC
CATSRGTGNRNEQFF